Below are 13 T cell receptor beta chains sequenced from a single sample in a study of cytomegalovirus exposure and HLA in healthy donors. The PCR employed 60 Vbeta primers together with 13 Jbeta primers. Profiling relied on immunoSEQ multiplex PCR, and the TCRdb table lists in-frame clones only, not all of them. The sample holds about 140,000 clones, 70% to 80% seen once. Sequenced: PBMCs. The receptor source for this set is a female donor in good health and CMV-seronegative.

Here the CDR3 reads CSVAVRGSKPQHF. The CDR3, as DNA: TGCAGCGTTGCCGTACGGGGGTCCAAGCCCCAGCATTTT. V usage is TRBV29-1 and J usage is TRBJ1-5; D perhaps matches TRBD1 (5 bases). The CDR3 is 13 residues long. Deletions cut 4 bases from V and 8 bases from J, with 15 bases between. Germline V lookup: CDR1 SQVTM, CDR2 ANQGSEA.

The genes are TRBV4-1 and TRBJ1-2, with unresolved D. Germline CDR1 MGHRA, CDR2 YSYEKL. V was clipped by 0 bases and J by 1 base, with 9 bases between them. This CDR3 has 15 amino acids. Here the CDR3 DNA reads TGCGCCAGCAGCCAAGACGGCCGGGTTAACTATGGCTACACCTTC. It is translated as CASSQDGRVNYGYTF.

CDR3 residues: CASMQGNYEQYF. The CDR3 DNA reads as TGTGCCAGCATGCAGGGGAACTACGAGCAGTACTTC. The chain couples TRBV2 to TRBJ2-7, with D maybe TRBD1 (6 bases). V was trimmed by 7 bases and J by 3 bases, leaving 10 bases between them. CDR3 length: 12 amino acids. Looked up from germline, CDR1 is SNHLY and CDR2 is FYNNEI.

The chain uses TRBV5-1 and TRBJ2-3, with D maybe TRBD2 (5 bases). Trimming left V 0 bases short and J 7 bases short, with 12 bases between. From germline, CDR1 is SGHRS and CDR2 YFSETQ. This CDR3 spans 14 amino acids. The CDR3 DNA sequence: TGCGCCAGCAGCTTGGATTCCGGGAAAAATACGCAGTATTTT. Encoded protein: CASSLDSGKNTQYF. The whole variable domain, filled in from reference TRBV5-1 and TRBJ2-3, reads KAGVTQTPRYLIKTRGQQVTLSCSPISGHRSVSWYQQTPGQGLQFLFEYFSETQRNKGNFPGRFSGRQFSNSRSEMNVSTLELGDSALYLCASSLDSGKNTQYFGPGTRLTVL.

The rearrangement joins TRBV27 to TRBJ2-3; 13 bases are shared with TRBD2. This CDR3 has 16 residues. J gave up 6 bases and V 7 bases, and 10 bases lay outside the gene matches. Germline CDR1 is MNHEY and CDR2 is SMNVEV (reference sequence). The CDR3 region has the DNA TGTGCCAGCAACCAGGGACTAGCGGGGCGGTCGGATACGCAGTATTTT. Translated: CASNQGLAGRSDTQYF.

The chain is built from TRBV13 and TRBJ2-3; 14 bases align to TRBD2. J gave up 1 base and V 5 bases, and 11 bases lay outside the gene matches. Looked up from germline, CDR1 is PRHDT and CDR2 is FYEKMQ (reference sequence). The CDR3 length is 19 residues. CDR3 sequence (DNA): TGTGCCAGCAGCCTACCGGGACTAGCGGGAGAATGGGGCACAGATACGCAGTATTTT. It yields the protein CASSLPGLAGEWGTDTQYF.

The chain couples TRBV7-2 to TRBJ1-2; 12 nucleotides agree with TRBD1. CDR3 length: 16 amino acids. J was trimmed by 5 bases and V by 4 bases; bases with no gene match: 8. Germline CDR1 and CDR2: SGHTA and FQGNSA. The CDR3 bases are TGTGCCAGCAGCTATCGTGGGACAGGGGGCGGATATGGCTACACCTTC. This gives the protein CASSYRGTGGGYGYTF.

The chain couples TRBV5-4 to TRBJ2-7, with 11 bases fitting TRBD2. Looked up from germline, CDR1 is SGHNT and CDR2 is YYREEE (reference sequence). CDR3 size: 17 residues. With V trimmed by 4 bases and J by 0 bases, 9 bases remained unmatched. CDR3 region: CASSLGTSGVSSYEQYF. The CDR3 DNA reads as TGTGCCAGCAGCCTTGGGACTAGCGGAGTAAGCTCCTACGAGCAGTACTTC.

The chain joins TRBV5-8 to TRBJ2-7; 7 bases map to TRBD2. This CDR3 spans 16 amino acids. Looked up from germline, CDR1 is SGHTS and CDR2 is YDEGEE. V was pared by 1 base and J by 0 bases, with 7 bases of the junction left unmatched. As DNA, the CDR3 is TGTGCCAGCAGCTTGATGAGCGGGGCCTACTCCTACGAGCAGTACTTC. Translation: CASSLMSGAYSYEQYF.

Of note for this clone: Other DNA sequences in this specimen translate into the identical CDR3. The rearrangement uses TRBV29-1 and TRBJ1-1; D is possibly TRBD1 (5 bases). Trimming took 6 bases from V and 4 from J, leaving 6 bases between them. Germline V gene sequence: CDR1 SQVTM, CDR2 ANQGSEA. The CDR3 sequence is 10 residues long. The CDR3 nucleotides read TGCAGCGTGGGGGGCACTGAAGCTTTCTTT. Its protein is CSVGGTEAFF.

This CDR3 is CASSRDGQGYNQPQHF. CDR3 DNA sequence: TGTGCCAGCAGCCGGGATGGACAGGGGTACAATCAGCCCCAGCATTTT. J is TRBJ1-5 and V is TRBV7-2, with 9 bases fitting TRBD1. The CDR3 has 16 amino acids. CDR1 is SGHTA, CDR2 FQGNSA, per germline. After removal of 5 bases from V and 3 bases from J, the junction contained 8 bases not matched to a gene.

V usage is TRBV5-1 and J usage is TRBJ2-5; D is perhaps TRBD1 (5 bases). Germline-derived CDR1 and CDR2 are SGHRS and YFSETQ. This CDR3 has 15 amino acids. The V gene lost 0 bases and the J gene lost 0 bases, with 9 bases spanning the gap. Here the CDR3 DNA reads TGCGCCAGCAGCTTGGGTACAGGTCACCAAGAGACCCAGTACTTC. Protein product: CASSLGTGHQETQYF.

This chain uses TRBV7-8 with TRBJ1-5; 8 bases match TRBD1. V was pared by 3 bases and J by 10 bases, with 8 bases of the junction left unmatched. Germline values: CDR1 SGHVS, CDR2 FQNEAQ. The CDR3 totals 14 residues. The CDR3 bases are TGTGCCAGCAGCTTGGCTACAGGGGGTGGTCCCCAGCATTTT. This sequence encodes CASSLATGGGPQHF.